These 5 T cell receptor beta chains were all obtained from the same sample, sequenced in a study of T cells in Graves' hyperthyroidism and ophthalmopathy. TCR beta CDR3 regions were amplified from RNA transcripts. First-round RT-PCR with HTBI primers amplified the TCR CDR3 region. TCRdb re-called the multiplex PCR reads through MiXCR, storing one row per CDR3 protein. The sample yields 480,000 or so distinct CDR3 sequences, approximately 15% seen once. Sequenced material: blood. The receptors here all came from a woman younger than 35 with Graves' hyperthyroidism.

A remark on this clonotype: Just one base apart from a much larger clone, this may be a read error. CDR3 loop: CASSIDRGGRAPLHF. CDR3 nucleotides: TGTGCCAGCAGCATAGACCGGGGCGGAAGGGCACCCCTCCACTTT. J is TRBJ1-6 and V is TRBV9; D might be TRBD1 (5 bases). The CDR3 length is 15 residues. Germline V gives CDR1 SGDLS, CDR2 YYNGEE. V was clipped by 4 bases and J by 11 bases, with 19 bases between them.

This clonotype has ten or more counts. CDR3 sequence: CASSLAPGQYEQYV. In DNA form, the CDR3 reads TGTGCCAGCAGCTTAGCACCCGGACAGTACGAGCAGTACGTC. The chain has TRBV11-2 and TRBJ2-7; a weak D match, TRBD1 (6 bases). The germline gives CDR1 SGHAT, CDR2 FQNNGV. The ends were cut back, 1 base at V and 4 bases at J, with 11 bases in the middle. The CDR3 is made up of 14 amino acids.

This clonotype was seen many times. The chain's CDR3 is CASSPVPNTEAFF. CDR3 coding DNA: TGTGCCAGCTCACCGGTGCCTAACACTGAAGCTTTCTTT. The genes are TRBV18 and TRBJ1-1; the D is unclear. The CDR3 loop spans 13 amino acids. The germline V gene has CDR1 KGHSH and CDR2 LQKENI. V lost 3 bases and J lost 2, with 7 bases in between. The full variable domain, completed using reference TRBV18 and TRBJ1-1, is NAGVMQNPRHLVRRRGQEARLRCSPMKGHSHVYWYRQLPEEGLKFMVYLQKENIIDESGMPKERFSAEFPKEGPSILRIQQVVRGDSAAYFCASSPVPNTEAFFGQGTRLTVV.

The chain uses TRBV30 and TRBJ1-1, with 12 bases identical to TRBD1. This CDR3 comprises 13 residues. From germline, CDR1 is GTSNPN and CDR2 SVGIG (reference sequence). Trimming cost V 8 bases and J 4 bases; bases outside gene matches: 5. The CDR3 spells CAGDRGLGTEAFF. The CDR3 DNA reads TGTGCCGGGGACAGGGGGCTTGGCACTGAAGCTTTCTTT. Full variable domain (remainder filled in from reference TRBV30 and TRBJ1-1): SQTIHQWPATLVQPVGSPLSLECTVEGTSNPNLYWYRQAAGRGLQLLFYSVGIGQISSEVPQNLSASRPQDRQFILSSKKLLLSDSGFYLCAGDRGLGTEAFFGQGTRLTVV.

This rearrangement joins TRBV15 to TRBJ1-5, with D possibly TRBD1 on 5 matching bases. With 5 bases removed from V and 4 bases from J, the gap between germline ends came to 18 bases. Germline assignment: CDR1 LNHNV and CDR2 YYDKDF (reference sequence). The CDR3 runs to 16 residues. CDR3 region: CATSLSGGAHNQPQHF. The DNA for the CDR3 is TGTGCCACCAGCTTATCCGGTGGGGCCCATAATCAGCCCCAGCATTTT.